This TCR beta chain was profiled in a study of monozygotic twins with inflammatory bowel disease. Every TCR library used roughly 3,700 ng of total RNA. TCRdb re-analyzed the 5' RACE reads; it lists each CDR3 protein once, without DNA. In all, the sample yields 440,000 or so distinct CDR3 sequences. Study-wide results and caveats: No difference was seen in repertoire similarity between concordant and discordant twins, possibly from limited power.

Regarding this clonotype: The target antigen is unknown.

The CDR3 covers 14 residues. The germline V gene encodes CDR1 SGHRS and CDR2 YFSETQ. The V and J genes are TRBV5-1 and TRBJ1-3. Specimen: blood. The receptor comes from a human donor with ulcerative colitis or Crohn's disease, or a healthy co-twin of an affected twin (not recorded which). This chain's CDR3 is CASSLTGAGNTIYF.